This T cell receptor beta chain was recovered during a study of control samples from healthy donors and cancer patients. This CDR3 is built from 14 residues. The germline V gene has CDR1 LNHDA and CDR2 SQIVND (reference sequence). J lost 1 base, V lost 8 bases, and 8 bases had no gene match. Sequencing used immunoSEQ multiplex PCR; TCRdb keeps in-frame clones, though not all of them. The table has 6,000 to 7,000 clones, about 70% seen once; the top ten hold 15% to 20%. This clone was seen once. This sequence originates from a male donor with melanoma. The chain is built from TRBV19 and TRBJ2-7, with TRBD1 matching over 7 bases. The sequenced material came from formalin-fixed, paraffin-embedded tissue. The CDR3 bases are TGTGCCAGTCGTACTGAGGGGGCTTCCTACGAGCAGTACTTC. This codes for CASRTEGASYEQYF.